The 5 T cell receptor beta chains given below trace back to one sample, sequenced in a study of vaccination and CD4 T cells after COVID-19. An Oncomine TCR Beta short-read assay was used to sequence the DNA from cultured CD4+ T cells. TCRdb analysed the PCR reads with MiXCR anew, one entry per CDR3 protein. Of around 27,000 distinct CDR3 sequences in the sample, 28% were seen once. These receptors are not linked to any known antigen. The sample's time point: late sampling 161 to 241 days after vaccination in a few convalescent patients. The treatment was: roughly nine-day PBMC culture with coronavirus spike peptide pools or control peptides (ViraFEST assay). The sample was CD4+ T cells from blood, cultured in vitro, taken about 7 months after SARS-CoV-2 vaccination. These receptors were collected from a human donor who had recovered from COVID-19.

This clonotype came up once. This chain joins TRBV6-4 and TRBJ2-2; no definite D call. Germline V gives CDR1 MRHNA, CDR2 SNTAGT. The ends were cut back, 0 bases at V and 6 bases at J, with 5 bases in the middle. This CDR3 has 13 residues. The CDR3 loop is CASSDSSAGELFF. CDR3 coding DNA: TGTGCCAGCAGTGACTCCAGCGCCGGGGAGCTGTTTTTT.

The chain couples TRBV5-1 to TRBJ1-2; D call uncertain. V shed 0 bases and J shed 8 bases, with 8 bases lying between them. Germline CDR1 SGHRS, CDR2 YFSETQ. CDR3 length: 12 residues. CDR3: CASSLAGEGYTF. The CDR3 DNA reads TGCGCCAGCAGCTTGGCGGGTGAGGGCTACACCTTC.

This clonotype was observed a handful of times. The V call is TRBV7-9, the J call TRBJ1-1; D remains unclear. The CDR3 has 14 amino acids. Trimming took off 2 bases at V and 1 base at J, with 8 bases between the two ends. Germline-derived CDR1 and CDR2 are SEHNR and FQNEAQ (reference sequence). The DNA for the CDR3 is TGTGCCAGCAGCTTAAATTACGGGAACACTGAAGCTTTCTTT. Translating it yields CASSLNYGNTEAFF.

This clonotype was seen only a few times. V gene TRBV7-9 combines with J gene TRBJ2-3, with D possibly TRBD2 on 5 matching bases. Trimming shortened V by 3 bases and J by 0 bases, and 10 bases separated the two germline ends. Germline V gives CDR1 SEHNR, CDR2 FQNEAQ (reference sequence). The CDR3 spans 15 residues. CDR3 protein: CASSFGLISTDTQYF. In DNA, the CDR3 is TGTGCCAGCAGCTTCGGACTGATAAGCACAGATACGCAGTATTTT.

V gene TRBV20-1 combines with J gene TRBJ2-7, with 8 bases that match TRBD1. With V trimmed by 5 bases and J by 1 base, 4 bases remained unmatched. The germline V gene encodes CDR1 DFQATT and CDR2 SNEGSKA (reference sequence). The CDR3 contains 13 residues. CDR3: CSAATGASYEQYF. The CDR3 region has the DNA TGCAGTGCTGCGACAGGGGCGTCCTACGAGCAGTACTTC.